This T cell receptor beta chain stems from a study of blood T cell repertoires in COVID-19. The data were produced by immunoSEQ multiplex PCR, yet TCRdb's version contains in-frame clones alone and is incomplete. The sample lists 250,000 to 300,000 clones, around 84% occurring once. V shed 4 bases and J shed 6 bases, with 4 bases lying between them. This CDR3 is built from 10 residues. Germline CDR1 reads SQVTM; CDR2 reads ANQGSEA. Enrollees, roughly 18 to 95 years old, lived in approximately 25 US areas. The TCR comes from a man aged 40-49 years who had been exposed to COVID-19. V is TRBV29-1 and J is TRBJ2-1; D remains ambiguous. What was sequenced was PBMCs or T cells enriched from blood (not recorded which). The CDR3 spells CSVASNEQFF. The CDR3 coding sequence is TGCAGCGTTGCCTCCAATGAGCAGTTCTTC.